The subject of this entry is one TCR beta chain. Its recognized antigen is unknown. Per-base quality was not reported, and no clone a single base away is much larger than it. TCRbeta CDR3 regions were amplified from genomic DNA by means of the immunoSEQ Assay, a bias-controlled multiplex PCR. In the authors' own workflow: The number of nucleated cells in each sample was estimated from the amplification of reference gene primers within the assay. To quantify the absolute abundance of each unique TCRbeta CDR3 rearrangement, sequence reads were collapsed and filtered. Productive Simpson clonality was computed per sample as the square root of Simpson's diversity index over productive rearrangements. Imported from immuneACCESS, the table was reduced by TCRdb to in-frame sequences with V and J called. These copies leave out some clones; in studies compared against another copy, an unresolved V gene accounts for under half, and the cause of the remainder is not known. From that table come the V and J calls and clone size; the DNA was used to work out D and trimming. For this sample there are around 56,000 clones; roughly three quarters appear just once. Roughly 3.2% of the sample lies in the top ten.

These data come from a study of blood T cell repertoires in COVID-19 (TCRdb year 2020). For the study in its entirety: Samples covering the acute and convalescent phases of COVID-19 were provided by collaborators in the United States, Italy and Spain. The material from the prospective study consisted of cDNA or gDNA derived from T cells, B-cell-depleted T cells, or PBMCs. Deeply sampled blood TCRbeta repertoires from subjects exposed to, actively infected with, or recovered from COVID-19 were included in the dataset. The repertoires were released in a freely available public database meant as a resource for research on the immune response to SARS-CoV-2. Samples were obtained from the ongoing ImmuneRACE study (first 160 participants) and from 1,254 subjects provided by 6 global collaborators. Nearly every sample came with metadata listing a de-identified subject ID, COVID-19 status, age in years and sex. Where available, HLA class I and class II types were taken from metadata supplied by the sample provider and were not determined by assay-based typing.

V loses 3 bases, J loses 10 bases, and the germline ends lie 13 bases apart. Counted from cysteine to phenylalanine, this CDR3 has 12 amino acids. Kept here is only the CDR3 DNA, which spans 36 bases and is read in frame from base 1. The germline V gene supplies CDR1 SGHRS and CDR2 YFSETQ. Study-wide findings and limitations: How much clinical and demographic metadata was included differed by source and by participant, and the metadata was provided uncurated.

Collaborating institutions collected whole blood in K2EDTA tubes following their own protocols. For TCRbeta analysis, collaborator samples were shipped as frozen whole blood, as isolated PBMCs, or as DNA extracted from either sample type. This TCR came from a man aged 55 to 70 with acute or convalescent COVID-19. Sequenced material: peripheral blood. This receptor chain uses TRBV5-1 and TRBJ1-1; no D segment can be confidently identified. The CDR3 region reads CASSYSTEGAFF. The DNA reads TGCGCCAGCAGCTATAGTACCGAGGGAGCTTTCTTT. Extended through the reference TRBV5-1 and TRBJ1-1 proteins, this CDR3 yields the full variable domain: KAGVTQTPRYLIKTRGQQVTLSCSPISGHRSVSWYQQTPGQGLQFLFEYFSETQRNKGNFPGRFSGRQFSNSRSEMNVSTLELGDSALYLCASSYSTEGAFFGQGTRLTVV.